These 16 T cell receptor beta chains originate from one sample sequenced in a study of blood T cells in healthy people across ages. With a J-beta primer mix and a sample-barcoded 5' primer, a second PCR ran about 6 to 11 cycles. Each CDR3 protein gets one entry after TCRdb re-called the 5' RACE reads with MiXCR. The sample has 550,000 to 650,000 distinct CDR3 sequences, under 30% seen once; the top ten hold 15% to 19%. Sequenced input: blood. The receptors shown here come from a woman older than 75 in good health.

Only a few counts were recorded for this clonotype. This chain connects TRBV5-1 to TRBJ2-5; D perhaps matches TRBD2 (6 bases). Germline lookup yields CDR1 SGHRS and CDR2 YFSETQ. The CDR3 extends over 13 amino acids. Trimming shortened V by 5 bases and J by 5 bases, and 13 bases separated the two germline ends. DNA for the CDR3: TGCGCCAGCAGGCGGGACCCCGGGGAGACCCAGTACTTC. Its protein product is CASRRDPGETQYF.

The V gene is TRBV7-9, the J gene TRBJ1-1, with D possibly matching TRBD1 (5 bases). The germline V gene encodes CDR1 SEHNR and CDR2 FQNEAQ (reference sequence). CDR3 length: 15 amino acids. The V end lost 2 bases, the J end lost 3 bases, and 13 bases lay between the germline ends. The CDR3 spells CASSLFFREDTEAFF. The CDR3 nucleotides read TGTGCCAGCAGCTTATTCTTCAGGGAGGACACTGAAGCTTTCTTT.

This clonotype was found many times. The chain has TRBV5-1 and TRBJ1-5; no firm D call. V lost 3 bases and J 4 bases, leaving 11 bases between the germline ends. CDR1 and CDR2 (germline): SGHRS, YFSETQ. This CDR3 contains 14 residues. CDR3 DNA: TGCGCCAGCAGCTCGGGCCTAGGGAATCAGCCCCAGCATTTT. Translation gives CASSSGLGNQPQHF.

This clonotype has at least ten counts. The chain is built from TRBV7-9 and TRBJ2-3, with a possible D match to TRBD2 (6 bases). CDR3 length: 15 residues. CDR1 is SEHNR, CDR2 FQNEAQ, per germline (reference sequence). V lost 5 bases and J 3 bases, leaving 15 bases between the germline ends. This CDR3 reads CASSRAGRSTDTQYF. The CDR3 nucleotides read TGTGCCAGCAGCCGCGCGGGACGGTCTACAGATACGCAGTATTTT.

In this sample, this clonotype turned up a few times. The chain couples TRBV6-1 to TRBJ1-5, with TRBD1 identical over 7 bases. CDR3 length: 19 residues. Trimming cost V 0 bases and J 4 bases; bases outside gene matches: 15. The germline CDR1 and CDR2 sequences are MNHNS and SASEGT. DNA of the CDR3: TGTGCCAGCAGTGAAGCTTTTAGTGCGCAGGGGGTTTTTAATCAGCCCCAGCATTTT. This codes for CASSEAFSAQGVFNQPQHF.

This clonotype was observed many times. The chain employs TRBV12-3 or TRBV12-4 and TRBJ2-7, with 9 bases identical to TRBD1. CDR3 length equals 15 residues. With 2 bases clipped from V and 0 bases from J, the junction kept 2 bases outside the gene matches. Here the CDR3 reads CASSLRTGVSYEQYF. The DNA of the CDR3 is TGTGCCAGCAGTTTACGGACAGGGGTCTCCTACGAGCAGTACTTC.

This clonotype was observed at least ten times. This chain uses TRBV7-6 with TRBJ2-1, with D possibly being TRBD1 (6 bases). V lost 2 bases and J lost 15, with 17 bases in between. This CDR3 is 13 amino acids long. In germline, CDR1 is SGHVS, CDR2 FNYEAQ. CDR3 residues: CASSLQLRDMVFF. Here the CDR3 DNA reads TGTGCCAGCAGCTTACAACTCCGGGACATGGTGTTCTTC. Full variable domain (remainder filled in from reference TRBV7-6 and TRBJ2-1): GAGVSQSPRYKVTKRGQDVALRCDPISGHVSLYWYRQALGQGPEFLTYFNYEAQQDKSGLPNDRFSAERPEGSISTLTIQRTEQRDSAMYRCASSLQLRDMVFFGPGTRLTVL.

This clonotype was detected many times. CDR3 amino acids: CASSGDMRETQYF. The CDR3 DNA follows: TGTGCCAGCAGTGGGGACATGCGAGAGACCCAGTACTTC. The chain recombines TRBV6-5 with TRBJ2-5; TRBD1 is a possible D gene (6 bases). Germline V lookup: CDR1 MNHEY, CDR2 SVGAGI. The V and J ends lost 5 bases and 4 bases respectively, with 11 bases between them. The CDR3 is 13 amino acids.

This clonotype was seen only a few times. This chain's CDR3 is CASSQVAGGEQPQHF. CDR3 DNA sequence: TGTGCCAGCAGCCAAGTGGCAGGAGGCGAACAGCCCCAGCATTTT. The rearrangement joins TRBV4-2 to TRBJ1-5, with D uncertain. This CDR3 region has 15 residues. V lost 1 base, J lost 7 bases, and 14 bases lay in between. Germline lookup yields CDR1 LGHNA and CDR2 YNFKEQ.

The chain joins TRBV30 to TRBJ1-2; 7 bases match TRBD1. The CDR3 consists of 13 residues. CDR1 and CDR2 from the germline V gene are GTSNPN and SVGIG (reference sequence). The V gene end was trimmed by 2 bases and the J gene end by 2 bases; junction bases not matched to a gene: 2. The CDR3, as DNA: TGTGCCTGGAGTATCAGGGGGAACTATGGCTACACCTTC. It codes for CAWSIRGNYGYTF.

This clonotype was counted a few times. Here the CDR3 DNA reads TGTGCCAGCAGTTCCGAGCAGGGGGCGGGGAGGGGCAATCAGCCCCAGCATTTT. This translates into CASSSEQGAGRGNQPQHF. V and J are TRBV28 and TRBJ1-5; 8 bases agree with TRBD1. The CDR3 consists of 18 residues. CDR1 is MDHEN, CDR2 SYDVKM, per germline. V trimming: 4 bases; J trimming: 2 bases; junction bases outside the gene matches: 13.

The CDR3 bases are TGTGCCAGCAAGCCGGGACAGGGGTACAATGAGCAGTTCTTC. Amino acid sequence: CASKPGQGYNEQFF. The chain couples TRBV6-2 or TRBV6-3 to TRBJ2-1; TRBD1 aligns across 10 bases. This CDR3 contains 14 residues. Germline CDR1 is MNHEY and CDR2 is SVGEGT. Trimming cost V 7 bases and J 4 bases; bases outside gene matches: 4.

V gene TRBV5-5 combines with J gene TRBJ2-5; D gene unclear. V was cut by 0 bases and J by 9 bases, with 12 bases left in between. The germline V gene encodes CDR1 SGHKS and CDR2 YYEKEE (reference sequence). CDR3 length: 13 residues. The CDR3 protein is CASSLDQPLPQYF. The CDR3 bases are TGTGCCAGCAGCTTGGACCAGCCTCTACCCCAGTACTTC.

This clonotype was found a few times. The rearrangement uses TRBV5-5 and TRBJ2-7; D might be TRBD1 (5 bases). Germline assignment: CDR1 SGHKS and CDR2 YYEKEE (reference sequence). Between the trimmed V and J ends, which lost 4 bases and 2 bases, there was a span of 16 bases. The CDR3 extends over 15 amino acids. The DNA for the CDR3 is TGTGCCAGCAGCCCTCTTCAGGGAACTACCTACGAGCAGTACTTC. Its protein product is CASSPLQGTTYEQYF.

This clonotype was seen at least ten times. The chain has TRBV6-1 and TRBJ2-1; a possible D gene is TRBD1 (6 bases). This CDR3 spans 15 amino acids. The V and J ends lost 1 base and 4 bases respectively, with 11 bases between them. Germline-derived CDR1 and CDR2 are MNHNS and SASEGT. CDR3 in amino acids: CASSEVRTAYNEQFF. CDR3 in DNA: TGTGCCAGCAGTGAAGTCAGGACAGCTTACAATGAGCAGTTCTTC.

This rearrangement joins TRBV6-2 or TRBV6-3 to TRBJ1-2, with D possibly matching TRBD1 (5 bases). Germline V lookup: CDR1 MNHEY, CDR2 SVGEGT. V lost 4 bases, J lost 8 bases, and 20 bases lay in between. The CDR3 totals 15 residues. DNA for the CDR3: TGTGCCAGCAGTTTGAAGGGGTCCGGGGCTCAAGGCTACACCTTC. It encodes CASSLKGSGAQGYTF.